This TCR beta chain stems from a study of identifying expanded T cells in peripheral blood. Regarding the study as a whole: Clone count variance between approximately two-week samples rose with total template count. About 1.2 clones differed between technical replicates, versus around 16 and 19 over time.

With regard to this clone: Its antigen remains unidentified.

V dropped 3 bases and J dropped 2 bases, with 11 bases sitting between them. The germline CDR1 and CDR2 sequences are SGDLS and YYNGEE. The CDR3 sequence is 14 residues long. TCRdb keeps only in-frame clones here, not all; method: immunoSEQ multiplex PCR. The sample gives around 99,000 clones, roughly nine tenths of which show up once; 7.5% to 10% is in the top ten. Input material: blood. The chain joins TRBV9 to TRBJ2-5, with a tentative D call TRBD2 (6 bases). The receptor was isolated from a person aged 18 to 70 in good health. Here the CDR3 reads CASSASSAQETQYF. The CDR3 DNA follows: TGTGCCAGCAGCGCTTCTAGCGCACAAGAGACCCAGTACTTC. Complete variable domain (other parts from reference TRBV9 and TRBJ2-5): DSGVTQTPKHLITATGQRVTLRCSPRSGDLSVYWYQQSLDQGLQFLIQYYNGEERAKGNILERFSAQQFPDLHSELNLSSLELGDSALYFCASSASSAQETQYFGPGTRLLVL.